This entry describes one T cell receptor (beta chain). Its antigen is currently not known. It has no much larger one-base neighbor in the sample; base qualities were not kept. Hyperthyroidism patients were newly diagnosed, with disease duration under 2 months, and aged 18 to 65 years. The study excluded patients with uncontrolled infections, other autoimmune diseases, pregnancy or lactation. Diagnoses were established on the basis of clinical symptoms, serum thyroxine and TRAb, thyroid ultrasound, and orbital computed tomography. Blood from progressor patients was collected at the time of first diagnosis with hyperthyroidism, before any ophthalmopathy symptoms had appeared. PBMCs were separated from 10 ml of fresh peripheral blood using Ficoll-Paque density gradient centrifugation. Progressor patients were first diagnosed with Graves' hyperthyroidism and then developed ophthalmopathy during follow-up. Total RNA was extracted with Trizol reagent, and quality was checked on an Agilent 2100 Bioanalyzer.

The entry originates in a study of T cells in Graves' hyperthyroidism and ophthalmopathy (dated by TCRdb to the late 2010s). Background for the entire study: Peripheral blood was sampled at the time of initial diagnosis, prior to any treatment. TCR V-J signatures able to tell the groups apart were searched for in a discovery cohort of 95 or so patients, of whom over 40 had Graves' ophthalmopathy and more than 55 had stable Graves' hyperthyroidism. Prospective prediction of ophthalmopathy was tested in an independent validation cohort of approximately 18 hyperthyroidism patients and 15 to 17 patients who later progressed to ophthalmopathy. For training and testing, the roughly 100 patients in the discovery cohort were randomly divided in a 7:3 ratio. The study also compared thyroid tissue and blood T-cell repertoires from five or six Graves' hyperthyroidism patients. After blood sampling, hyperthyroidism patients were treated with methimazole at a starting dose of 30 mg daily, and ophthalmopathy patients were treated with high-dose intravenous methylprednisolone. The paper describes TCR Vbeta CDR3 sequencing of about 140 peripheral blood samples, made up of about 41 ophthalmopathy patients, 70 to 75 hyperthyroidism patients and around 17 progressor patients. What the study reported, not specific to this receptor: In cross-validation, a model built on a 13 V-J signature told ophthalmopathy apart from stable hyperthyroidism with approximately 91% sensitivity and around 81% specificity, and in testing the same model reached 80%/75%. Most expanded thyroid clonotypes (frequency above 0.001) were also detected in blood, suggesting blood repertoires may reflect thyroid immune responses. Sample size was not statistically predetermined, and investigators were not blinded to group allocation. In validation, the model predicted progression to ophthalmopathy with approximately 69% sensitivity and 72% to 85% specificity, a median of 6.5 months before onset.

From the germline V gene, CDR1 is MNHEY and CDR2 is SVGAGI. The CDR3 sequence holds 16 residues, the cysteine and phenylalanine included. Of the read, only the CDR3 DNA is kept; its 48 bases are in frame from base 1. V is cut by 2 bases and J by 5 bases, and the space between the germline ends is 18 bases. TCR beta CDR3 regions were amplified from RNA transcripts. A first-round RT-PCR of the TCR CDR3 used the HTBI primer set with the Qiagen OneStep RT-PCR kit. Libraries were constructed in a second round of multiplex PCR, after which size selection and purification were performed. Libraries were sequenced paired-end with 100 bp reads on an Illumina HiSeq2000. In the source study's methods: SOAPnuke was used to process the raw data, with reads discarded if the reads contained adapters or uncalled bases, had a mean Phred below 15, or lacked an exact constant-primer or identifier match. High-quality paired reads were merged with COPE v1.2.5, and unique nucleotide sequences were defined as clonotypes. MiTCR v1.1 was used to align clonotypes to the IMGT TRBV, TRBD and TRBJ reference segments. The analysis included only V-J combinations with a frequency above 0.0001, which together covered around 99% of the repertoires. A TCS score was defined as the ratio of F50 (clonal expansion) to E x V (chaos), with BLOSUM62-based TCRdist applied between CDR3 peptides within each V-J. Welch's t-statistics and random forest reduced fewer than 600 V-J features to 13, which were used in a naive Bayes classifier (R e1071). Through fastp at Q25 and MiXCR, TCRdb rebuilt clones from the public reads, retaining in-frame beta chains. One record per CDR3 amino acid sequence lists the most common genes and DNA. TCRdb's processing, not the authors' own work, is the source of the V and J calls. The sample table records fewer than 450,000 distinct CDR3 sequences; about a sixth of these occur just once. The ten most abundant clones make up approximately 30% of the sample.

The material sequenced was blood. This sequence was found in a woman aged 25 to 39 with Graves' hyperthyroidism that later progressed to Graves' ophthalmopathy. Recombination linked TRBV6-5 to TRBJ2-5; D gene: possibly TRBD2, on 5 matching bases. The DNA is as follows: TGTGCCAGCAGTTACGGGTCTAGCCGAGGAAAGGAGACCCAGTACTTC. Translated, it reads CASSYGSSRGKETQYF.